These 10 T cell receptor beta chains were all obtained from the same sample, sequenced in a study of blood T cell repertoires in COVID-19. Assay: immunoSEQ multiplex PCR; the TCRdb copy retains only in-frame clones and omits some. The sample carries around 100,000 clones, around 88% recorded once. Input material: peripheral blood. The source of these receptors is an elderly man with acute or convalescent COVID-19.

The CDR3 DNA follows: TGTGCCAGCAGTGGGACAATAGGCAATCAGCCCCAGCATTTT. It codes for CASSGTIGNQPQHF. The chain carries TRBV2 and TRBJ1-5, with a weak D call TRBD1 (5 bases). Trimming cost V 4 bases and J 2 bases, with 9 bases left between them. The CDR3 extends over 14 amino acids. In germline, CDR1 is SNHLY, CDR2 FYNNEI.

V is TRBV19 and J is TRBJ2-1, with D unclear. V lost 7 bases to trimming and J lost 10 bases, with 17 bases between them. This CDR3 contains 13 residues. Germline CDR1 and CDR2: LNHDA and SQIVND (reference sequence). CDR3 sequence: CASTANGLSEQFF. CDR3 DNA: TGTGCCAGTACCGCAAATGGGCTTTCAGAGCAGTTCTTC. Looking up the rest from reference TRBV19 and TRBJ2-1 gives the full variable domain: DGGITQSPKYLFRKEGQNVTLSCEQNLNHDAMYWYRQDPGQGLRLIYYSQIVNDFQKGDIAEGYSVSREKKESFPLTVTSAQKNPTAFYLCASTANGLSEQFFGPGTRLTVL.

CDR3 nucleotides: TGTGCCAGTAGTTCACAGGGTGGCTCCTACAATGAGCAGTTCTTC. It encodes CASSSQGGSYNEQFF. The V call is TRBV19, the J call TRBJ2-1, with a tentative D call TRBD1 (6 bases). The CDR3 runs 15 residues. V was clipped by 5 bases and J by 0 bases, with 11 bases between them. The germline CDR1 and CDR2 sequences are LNHDA and SQIVND (reference sequence). Variable domain in full (rest from reference TRBV19 and TRBJ2-1): DGGITQSPKYLFRKEGQNVTLSCEQNLNHDAMYWYRQDPGQGLRLIYYSQIVNDFQKGDIAEGYSVSREKKESFPLTVTSAQKNPTAFYLCASSSQGGSYNEQFFGPGTRLTVL.

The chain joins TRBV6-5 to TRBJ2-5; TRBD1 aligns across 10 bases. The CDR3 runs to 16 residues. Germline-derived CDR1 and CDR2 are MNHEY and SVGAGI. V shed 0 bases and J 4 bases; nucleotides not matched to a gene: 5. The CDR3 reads CASSYSGTGVGETQYF. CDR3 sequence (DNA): TGTGCCAGCAGTTACTCGGGGACAGGGGTGGGAGAGACCCAGTACTTC.

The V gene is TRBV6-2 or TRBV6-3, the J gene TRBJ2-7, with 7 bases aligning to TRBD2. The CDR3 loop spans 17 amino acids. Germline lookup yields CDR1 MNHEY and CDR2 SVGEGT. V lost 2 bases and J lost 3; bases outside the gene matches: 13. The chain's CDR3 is CASSYGLQPGLIYEQYF. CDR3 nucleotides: TGTGCCAGCAGTTACGGGCTCCAACCGGGACTAATCTACGAGCAGTACTTC.

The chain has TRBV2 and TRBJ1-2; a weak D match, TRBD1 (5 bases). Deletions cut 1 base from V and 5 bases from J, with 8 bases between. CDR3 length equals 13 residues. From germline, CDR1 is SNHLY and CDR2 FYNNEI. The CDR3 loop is CASSEEGWYGYTF. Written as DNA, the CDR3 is TGTGCCAGCAGTGAAGAGGGGTGGTATGGCTACACCTTC.

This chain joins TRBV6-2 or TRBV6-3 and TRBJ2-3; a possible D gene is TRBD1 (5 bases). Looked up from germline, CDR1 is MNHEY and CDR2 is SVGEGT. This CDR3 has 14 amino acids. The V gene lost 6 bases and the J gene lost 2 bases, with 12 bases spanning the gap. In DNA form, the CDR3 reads TGTGCCAGCAGCGAGGACACCTCCACAGATACGCAGTATTTT. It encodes CASSEDTSTDTQYF.

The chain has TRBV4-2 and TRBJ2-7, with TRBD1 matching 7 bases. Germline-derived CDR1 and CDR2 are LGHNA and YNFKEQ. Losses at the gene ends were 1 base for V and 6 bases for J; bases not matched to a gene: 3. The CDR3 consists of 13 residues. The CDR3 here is CASSQVEGAEQYF. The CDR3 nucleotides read TGTGCCAGCAGCCAAGTTGAGGGGGCCGAGCAGTACTTC.

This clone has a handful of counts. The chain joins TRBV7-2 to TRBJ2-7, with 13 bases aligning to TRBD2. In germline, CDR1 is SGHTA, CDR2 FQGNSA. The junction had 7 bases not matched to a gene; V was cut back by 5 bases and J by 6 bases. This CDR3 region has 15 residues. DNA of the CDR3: TGTGCCAGCAGCGCGATCGGACTAGCGGGAGCCGAGCAGTACTTC. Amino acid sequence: CASSAIGLAGAEQYF.

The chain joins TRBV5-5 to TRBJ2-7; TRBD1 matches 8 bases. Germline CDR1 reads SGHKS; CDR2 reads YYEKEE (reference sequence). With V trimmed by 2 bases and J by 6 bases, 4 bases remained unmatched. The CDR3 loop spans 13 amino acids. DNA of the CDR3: TGTGCCAGCAGCTTCGTGGACAGGGCCGAGCAGTACTTC. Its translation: CASSFVDRAEQYF. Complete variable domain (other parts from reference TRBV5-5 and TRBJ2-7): DAGVTQSPTHLIKTRGQQVTLRCSPISGHKSVSWYQQVLGQGPQFIFQYYEKEERGRGNFPDRFSARQFPNYSSELNVNALLLGDSALYLCASSFVDRAEQYFGPGTRLTVT.